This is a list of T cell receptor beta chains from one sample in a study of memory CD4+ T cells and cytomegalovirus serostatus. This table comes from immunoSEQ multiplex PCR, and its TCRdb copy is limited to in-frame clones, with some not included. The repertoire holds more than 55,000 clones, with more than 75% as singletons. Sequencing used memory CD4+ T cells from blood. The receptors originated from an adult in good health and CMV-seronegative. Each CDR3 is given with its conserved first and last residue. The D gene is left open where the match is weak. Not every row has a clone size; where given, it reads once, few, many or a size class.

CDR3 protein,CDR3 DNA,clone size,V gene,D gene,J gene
CASSSDSGELFF,TGTGCCAGCAGCTCCGACTCCGGGGAGCTGTTTTTT,-,TRBV7-2,-,TRBJ2-2
CSLGGQPQHF,TGCAGCTTGGGTGGGCAGCCCCAGCATTTT,-,TRBV29-1,-,TRBJ1-5
CASSYSRGDYNEQFF,TGTGCCAGCAGCTACTCCCGGGGGGACTACAATGAGCAGTTCTTC,-,TRBV7-2,TRBD2,TRBJ2-1
CAIRARASNYGYTF,TGTGCCATCAGGGCCCGGGCCTCAAACTATGGCTACACCTTC,-,TRBV10-3,-,TRBJ1-2
CASSVGGSGTGSRGYTF,TGTGCCAGCAGCGTCGGGGGATCCGGGACAGGATCAAGAGGCTACACCTTC,-,TRBV9,TRBD1,TRBJ1-2
CASSQLGGLAGGSSYNEQFF,TGTGCCAGCAGCCAACTAGGGGGACTAGCGGGGGGCTCCTCCTACAATGAGCAGTTCTTC,once,TRBV14,TRBD2,TRBJ2-1
CASSLAQMNTEAFF,TGTGCCAGCAGTTTGGCTCAGATGAACACTGAAGCTTTCTTT,-,TRBV28,-,TRBJ1-1
CASSEQVGGAGDTEAFF,TGCGCCAGCAGTGAGCAAGTTGGGGGGGCCGGGGACACTGAAGCTTTCTTT,-,TRBV10-1,-,TRBJ1-1
CAWSPASRAYQETQYF,TGTGCCTGGAGTCCAGCGAGCAGGGCATACCAAGAGACCCAGTACTTC,-,TRBV30,-,TRBJ2-5
CASRVDRVNQPQHF,TGTGCCAGCAGGGTAGACAGGGTAAATCAGCCCCAGCATTTT,-,TRBV2,TRBD1,TRBJ1-5
CASSESGRSWNTIYF,TGTGCCAGCAGTGAATCTGGCAGATCGTGGAACACCATATATTTT,-,TRBV2,-,TRBJ1-3
CASSLGLGPPGPEAFF,TGTGCCAGCAGCTTGGGGCTTGGGCCTCCTGGGCCTGAAGCTTTCTTT,few,TRBV5-4,-,TRBJ1-1
CASSLYDRGYYGNTIYF,TGTGCCAGCAGCCTATACGACAGGGGTTATTATGGAAACACCATATATTTT,-,TRBV11-2,TRBD1,TRBJ1-3
CASSKGRREKLFF,TGTGCCAGCAGTAAGGGGCGGAGGGAAAAACTGTTTTTT,-,TRBV2,-,TRBJ1-4
CASSTQGRYNEQFF,TGTGCCAGCAGCACCCAAGGTCGTTACAATGAGCAGTTCTTC,-,TRBV9,-,TRBJ2-1
CASSIEGGRARNEQFF,TGTGCCAGTAGTATAGAGGGAGGGAGGGCCAGGAATGAGCAGTTCTTC,-,TRBV19,TRBD2,TRBJ2-1
CASSYSGRQGTQYF,TGTGCCAGCAGTTACTCGGGGCGTCAGGGGACCCAGTACTTC,few,TRBV6-6,-,TRBJ2-5
CASSHGPPGQGAGEQYF,TGTGCCAGCAGCCACGGGCCCCCGGGACAGGGGGCTGGCGAGCAGTACTTC,-,TRBV7-8,TRBD1,TRBJ2-7
CASSLAGGEQFF,TGTGCCAGCAGCTTAGCCGGGGGGGAGCAGTTCTTC,few,TRBV7-7,TRBD2,TRBJ2-1
CATSPRGGSYEQYF,TGTGCCACCAGCCCCCGGGGAGGCTCCTACGAGCAGTACTTC,-,TRBV15,-,TRBJ2-7
CATSRESAGSPYEQYF,TGTGCCACCAGCAGAGAAAGCGCCGGGAGCCCCTACGAGCAGTACTTC,-,TRBV15,-,TRBJ2-7
CASSLEGTPGANEKLFF,TGTGCCAGCAGCTTGGAGGGGACCCCCGGAGCGAATGAAAAACTGTTTTTT,-,TRBV5-8,-,TRBJ1-4
CASSNLGTVGNTIYF,TGTGCCAGCAGCAATCTGGGGACGGTTGGAAACACCATATATTTT,-,TRBV2,-,TRBJ1-3
CASSPQTGGYNSPLHF,TGTGCCAGCTCACCACAGACAGGGGGCTATAATTCACCCCTCCACTTT,-,TRBV18,TRBD1,TRBJ1-6
CASRLLQGTGELFF,TGTGCCAGCAGGCTTCTACAGGGTACCGGGGAGCTGTTTTTT,-,TRBV6-6,-,TRBJ2-2
CASSGTGGRSDTQYF,TGTGCCAGTAGTGGGACGGGGGGGCGGTCAGATACGCAGTATTTT,few,TRBV19,TRBD2,TRBJ2-3
CASSDSFTGRLGEKLFF,TGTGCCAGCAGTGATTCTTTTACAGGGCGGTTGGGTGAAAAACTGTTTTTT,-,TRBV6-1,-,TRBJ1-4
CASSQDLRGGRVETQYF,TGCGCCAGCAGCCAAGATCTAAGGGGGGGCAGAGTGGAGACCCAGTACTTC,-,TRBV4-1,-,TRBJ2-5
CAISDGGNEQFF,TGTGCCATCAGTGATGGGGGTAATGAGCAGTTCTTC,-,TRBV10-3,-,TRBJ2-1
CASLRSGGAGTGELFF,TGTGCCAGCTTAAGGAGCGGGGGGGCGGGCACCGGGGAGCTGTTTTTT,-,TRBV6-6,TRBD2,TRBJ2-2
CASSHPQEETQYF,TGTGCCAGCAGCCACCCGCAGGAAGAGACCCAGTACTTC,-,TRBV5-4,-,TRBJ2-5
CSARDGNTEAFF,TGCAGCGCCCGGGACGGGAACACTGAAGCTTTCTTT,-,TRBV29-1,-,TRBJ1-1
CASRTSGSPQDTQYF,TGTGCCAGCAGGACTAGCGGGAGTCCACAAGATACGCAGTATTTT,-,TRBV27,TRBD2,TRBJ2-3
CAISEPGLAGAQYNEQFF,TGTGCCATCAGCGAGCCCGGTCTAGCGGGAGCACAATACAATGAGCAGTTCTTC,-,TRBV10-3,TRBD2,TRBJ2-1
CASSAWTVRTEAFF,TGTGCCAGCTCCGCTTGGACCGTCCGGACTGAAGCTTTCTTT,-,TRBV27,-,TRBJ1-1
CASSLGEGGQETQYF,TGTGCCAGCAGCCTTGGGGAGGGGGGGCAAGAGACCCAGTACTTC,-,TRBV7-3,-,TRBJ2-5
CASSLDQGSETQYF,TGTGCCAGCAGCTTAGATCAGGGATCAGAGACCCAGTACTTC,once,TRBV11-2,-,TRBJ2-5
CASSLEGKQYF,TGTGCCAGCAGTTTGGAGGGGAAGCAGTACTTC,-,TRBV28,-,TRBJ2-7
CASSLTGREGEKLFF,TGTGCCAGCAGCTTAACCGGCAGGGAAGGAGAAAAACTGTTTTTT,once,TRBV7-3,-,TRBJ1-4
CASSLGGTGPTDTQYF,TGTGCCAGCAGCTTGGGGGGGACAGGACCCACAGATACGCAGTATTTT,-,TRBV5-5,TRBD1,TRBJ2-3
CASTIGYTGANVLTF,TGTGCCAGCACGATCGGCTACACTGGGGCCAACGTCCTGACTTTC,-,TRBV2,-,TRBJ2-6
CASSEGVRTDTQYF,TGTGCCAGCAGCGAAGGCGTGCGGACAGATACGCAGTATTTT,-,TRBV11-3,-,TRBJ2-3
CASSHRGVNNEQFF,TGTGCCAGCAGCCATCGGGGGGTAAACAATGAGCAGTTCTTC,-,TRBV14,TRBD2,TRBJ2-1
CASSFRRGGFNTQYF,TGTGCCAGCAGCTTCCGGCGGGGGGGCTTTAATACGCAGTATTTT,-,TRBV7-2,TRBD2,TRBJ2-3
CASSRFTSGTYNEQFF,TGCGCCAGCAGTCGGTTCACTAGCGGGACCTACAATGAGCAGTTCTTC,once,TRBV5-1,TRBD2,TRBJ2-1